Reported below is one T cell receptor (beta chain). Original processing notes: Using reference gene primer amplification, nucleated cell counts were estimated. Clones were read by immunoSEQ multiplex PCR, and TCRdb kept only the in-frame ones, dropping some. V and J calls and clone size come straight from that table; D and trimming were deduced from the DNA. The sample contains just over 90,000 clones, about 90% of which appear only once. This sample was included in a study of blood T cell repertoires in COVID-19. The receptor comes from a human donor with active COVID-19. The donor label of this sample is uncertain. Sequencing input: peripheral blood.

Here the CDR3 reads CASRMTSGGTNNEQFF. In DNA form, the CDR3 reads TGTGCCAGTAGGATGACTAGCGGGGGGACCAACAATGAGCAGTTCTTC. This chain uses TRBV19 with TRBJ2-1, with TRBD2 identical over 13 bases. Per the germline V gene, CDR1 is LNHDA and CDR2 is SQIVND (reference sequence). The CDR3 runs 16 residues. The V gene end was trimmed by 6 bases and the J gene end by 5 bases; junction bases not matched to a gene: 7.